These 11 T cell receptor beta chains originate from one sample sequenced in a study of blood T cell repertoires in COVID-19. The assay was immunoSEQ multiplex PCR, and TCRdb's table has in-frame clones only and misses some. The repertoire holds 250,000 to 350,000 clones, with around nine tenths as singletons. The sequenced material came from peripheral blood. The receptors shown here come from a woman aged 55-75 years with acute or convalescent COVID-19.

V usage is TRBV2 and J usage is TRBJ2-3, with 10 bases aligning to TRBD2. The germline V gene has CDR1 SNHLY and CDR2 FYNNEI. The CDR3 is 15 amino acids. Trimming removed 5 bases from V and 2 bases from J; junction bases left unmatched: 4. CDR3 region: CASSSLAGLTDTQYF. CDR3 DNA sequence: TGTGCCAGCAGTTCACTAGCGGGGCTCACAGATACGCAGTATTTT.

The chain uses TRBV7-2 and TRBJ1-2; D gene unclear. The ends were cut back, 7 bases at V and 2 bases at J, with 14 bases in the middle. Germline-derived CDR1 and CDR2 are SGHTA and FQGNSA. The CDR3 extends over 14 amino acids. The CDR3: CASIEIGWNYGYTF. CDR3 DNA sequence: TGTGCCAGCATCGAAATCGGTTGGAACTATGGCTACACCTTC.

CDR3 DNA sequence: TGTGCCAGCAGCCAAACGACAGGGCGCGAGCAGTACTTC. Translated: CASSQTTGREQYF. The V call is TRBV14, the J call TRBJ2-7; 7 bases line up with TRBD1. The CDR3 is made up of 13 amino acids. The J segment lost 6 bases and the V segment lost 2 bases, leaving 4 bases of the junction unmatched. Germline CDR1 SGHDN, CDR2 FVKESK.

There are a few counts of this clone. This chain uses TRBV5-1 with TRBJ1-2; possibly TRBD1 for D (5 bases). Germline V lookup: CDR1 SGHRS, CDR2 YFSETQ. CDR3 length: 14 amino acids. The V end was cut by 2 bases, the J end by 1 base, with 9 bases between. The CDR3 is CASSLGDFNYGYTF. The CDR3 DNA reads TGCGCCAGCAGCTTAGGGGACTTTAACTATGGCTACACCTTC.

V gene TRBV27 combines with J gene TRBJ1-1; perhaps TRBD1 as D (6 bases). The CDR3 has 18 residues. CDR1 and CDR2 from the germline V gene are MNHEY and SMNVEV (reference sequence). The V end lost 5 bases, the J end lost 0 bases, and 22 bases lay between the germline ends. Written as DNA, the CDR3 is TGTGCCAGCAGTCCTATGACAGGACATAGATTAATGAACACTGAAGCTTTCTTT. The encoded protein is CASSPMTGHRLMNTEAFF.

The V call is TRBV29-1, the J call TRBJ1-1; the D gene is possibly TRBD1 (5 bases). Trimming shortened V by 4 bases and J by 0 bases, and 12 bases separated the two germline ends. The V gene's germline CDR1 is SQVTM and CDR2 ANQGSEA. The length of the CDR3 is 14 residues. CDR3 residues: CSVGRQNLNTEAFF. Written as DNA, the CDR3 is TGCAGCGTTGGTAGACAGAATTTGAACACTGAAGCTTTCTTT.

V is TRBV7-9 and J is TRBJ2-1; 8 bases are a match to TRBD1. Unmatched junction bases numbered 9, after V lost 1 base and J lost 4 bases. This CDR3 contains 17 residues. Germline values: CDR1 SEHNR, CDR2 FQNEAQ (reference sequence). The CDR3 coding sequence is TGTGCCAGCAGCTTAGGAATTTTCGGGACAGGATACAATGAGCAGTTCTTC. This codes for CASSLGIFGTGYNEQFF.

The chain employs TRBV29-1 and TRBJ2-7; TRBD2 aligns across 12 bases. V lost 6 bases and J lost 3; bases outside the gene matches: 15. The CDR3 is 17 amino acids. Germline CDR1 is SQVTM and CDR2 is ANQGSEA. The DNA for the CDR3 is TGCAGCGTACCTTTTCGCGTGCTAGCGGGGGGGGGCTACGAGCAGTACTTC. This encodes CSVPFRVLAGGGYEQYF.

The chain carries TRBV11-2 and TRBJ2-5; the D gene is possibly TRBD1 (6 bases). The CDR3 is 16 amino acids. V lost 1 base, J lost 4 bases, and 16 bases lay in between. Germline CDR1 and CDR2: SGHAT and FQNNGV. The CDR3, as DNA: TGTGCCAGCAGCTTAGGCCTTAACAGGGCAGGAGAGACCCAGTACTTC. Its protein product is CASSLGLNRAGETQYF.

This clone is a singleton in its sample. V is TRBV23-1 and J is TRBJ1-6; D ambiguous. TRBV23-1 is assigned to the ORF class and has an uncertain function. The germline V and J ends were trimmed by 2 bases and 8 bases, with 16 bases remaining between them. The CDR3 contains 16 residues. CDR3 in DNA: TGCGCCAGCAGTCAACAAACGCTGGAGGATCATTCACCCCTCCACTTT. Translation: CASSQQTLEDHSPLHF.

The chain has TRBV2 and TRBJ1-2; a possible D gene is TRBD1 (5 bases). This CDR3 is built from 15 residues. Trimming took off 1 base at V and 4 bases at J, with 13 bases between the two ends. Germline V gives CDR1 SNHLY, CDR2 FYNNEI. This chain's CDR3 is CASSEEGMIFYGYTF. The CDR3, as DNA: TGTGCCAGCAGTGAAGAGGGGATGATCTTCTATGGCTACACCTTC. Looking up the rest from reference TRBV2 and TRBJ1-2 gives the full variable domain: EPEVTQTPSHQVTQMGQEVILRCVPISNHLYFYWYRQILGQKVEFLVSFYNNEISEKSEIFDDQFSVERPDGSNFTLKIRSTKLEDSAMYFCASSEEGMIFYGYTFGSGTRLTVV.